The text below deals with one TCR beta chain. Its antigen is unknown. The data derive from a study of cytomegalovirus exposure and HLA in healthy donors. The assay was immunoSEQ multiplex PCR, and TCRdb's table has in-frame clones only and misses some. The data show around 300,000 clones, with 70% to 90% seen just once and approximately 0.94% held by the top ten. V dropped 8 bases and J dropped 10 bases, with 15 bases sitting between them. The CDR3 runs 13 residues. Germline V gives CDR1 MNHNS, CDR2 SASEGT. Donors were drawn from the roughly 110-subject validation cohort, separate from the roughly 700-subject first cohort. Study-level results: A list of roughly 160 TCR beta chains associated with cytomegalovirus was given. That first-cohort TCR clusters tended to co-occur in the 90 to 150 validation repertoires was found in a later analysis.

The chain carries TRBV6-1 and TRBJ1-6; a possible D gene is TRBD1 (5 bases). The sequencing sample was made of PBMCs. This clonotype was obtained from a woman between 18 and 29 years old in good health and CMV-seronegative. The CDR3 coding sequence is TGTGCCAGCGGGGGGGTTGCAGAATCACCCCTCCACTTT. This gives the protein CASGGVAESPLHF.